The T cell receptor (beta chain) under discussion was sequenced for a study of shared clonotypes between healthy human individuals. Study at large: Every donor yielded three CD4 naive, three CD4 memory, two CD8 naive and one CD8 memory plate.

Under the authors' procedure: Without quality scores, immunoSEQ junctional reads could not be filtered like full-length reads. Repertoires were generated with immunoSEQ multiplex PCR, while TCRdb's copy carries only in-frame clones and drops some. The D gene and trimming were derived from the DNA, and the V and J assignments and clone size from that table. The sample records over 2 million clones, approximately 94% being singletons. Study-wide results and limits: The generation probabilities recorded for non-shared clonotypes fell below those of clonotypes shared by all four donors. Rarefaction demonstrated incomplete sorted-subset sequencing despite large depth.

Remarks on this clone: Its antigen is still unknown.

In the naive CD8 group, cells lacked CD45RO and were positively selected for CCR7, so terminally differentiated effector memory CD45RA+ cells were left out. The V gene's germline CDR1 is SGDLS and CDR2 YYNGEE. Deletions cut 3 bases from V and 5 bases from J, with 14 bases between. This CDR3 contains 15 residues. The J gene is TRBJ2-2, the V gene TRBV9, with D perhaps being TRBD1 or TRBD2 (5 bases each). This TCR derives from a young man in good health. Sequences were obtained from naive CD8+ T cells sorted from blood. The CDR3: CASSGGTLRTGELFF. CDR3 nucleotides: TGTGCCAGCAGCGGTGGGACCTTAAGGACCGGGGAGCTGTTTTTT.